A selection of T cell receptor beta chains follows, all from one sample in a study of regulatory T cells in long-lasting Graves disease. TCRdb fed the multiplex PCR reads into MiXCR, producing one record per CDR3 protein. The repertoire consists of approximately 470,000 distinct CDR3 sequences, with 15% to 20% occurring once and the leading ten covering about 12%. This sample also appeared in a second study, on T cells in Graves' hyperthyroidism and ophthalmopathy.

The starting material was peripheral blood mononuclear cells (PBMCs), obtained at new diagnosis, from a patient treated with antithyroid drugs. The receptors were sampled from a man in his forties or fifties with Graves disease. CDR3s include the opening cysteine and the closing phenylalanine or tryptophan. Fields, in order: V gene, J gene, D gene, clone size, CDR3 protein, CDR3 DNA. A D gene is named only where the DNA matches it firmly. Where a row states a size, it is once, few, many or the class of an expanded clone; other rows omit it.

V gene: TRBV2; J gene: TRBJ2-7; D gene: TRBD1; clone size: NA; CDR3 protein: CASSDGTGREQYF; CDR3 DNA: TGTGCCAGCAGTGACGGGACAGGCCGCGAGCAGTACTTC
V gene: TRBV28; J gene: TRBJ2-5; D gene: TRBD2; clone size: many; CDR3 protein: CASSPRGVEQETQYF; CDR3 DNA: TGTGCCAGCAGTCCTCGGGGGGTGGAACAAGAGACCCAGTACTTC
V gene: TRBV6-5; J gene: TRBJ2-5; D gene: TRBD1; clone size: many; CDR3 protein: CASSLGQSQETQYF; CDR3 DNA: TGTGCCAGCAGTTTGGGACAGTCACAAGAGACCCAGTACTTC
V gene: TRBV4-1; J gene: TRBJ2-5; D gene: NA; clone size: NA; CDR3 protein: CASSQDRRGETQYF; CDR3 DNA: TGCGCCAGCAGCCAAGATCGCCGGGGGGAGACCCAGTACTTC
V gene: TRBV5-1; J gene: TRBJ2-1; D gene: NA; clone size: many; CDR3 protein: CASSLVLNEQFF; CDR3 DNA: TGCGCCAGCAGCTTGGTTTTGAATGAGCAGTTCTTC
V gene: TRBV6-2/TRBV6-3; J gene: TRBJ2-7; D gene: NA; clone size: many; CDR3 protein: CASSYSGGSSYEQYF; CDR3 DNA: TGTGCCAGCAGTTACTCAGGGGGTAGCTCCTACGAGCAGTACTTC
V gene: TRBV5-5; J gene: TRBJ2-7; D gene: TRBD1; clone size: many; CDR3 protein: CASSSDRGRSYEQYF; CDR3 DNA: TGTGCCAGCAGCTCGGACAGGGGGCGATCCTACGAGCAGTACTTC
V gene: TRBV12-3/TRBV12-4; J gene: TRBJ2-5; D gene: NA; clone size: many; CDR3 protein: CASSPLADHQETQYF; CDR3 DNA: TGTGCCAGCAGTCCGTTAGCGGACCACCAAGAGACCCAGTACTTC
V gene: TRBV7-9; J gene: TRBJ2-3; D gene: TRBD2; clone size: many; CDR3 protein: CASSPRTRTLTSTDTQYF; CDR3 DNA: TGTGCCAGCAGCCCCCGGACTAGAACTTTAACTAGCACAGATACGCAGTATTTT
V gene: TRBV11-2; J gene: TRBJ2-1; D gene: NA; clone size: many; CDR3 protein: CASSLKISIGRTNEQFF; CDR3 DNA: TGTGCCAGCAGCTTAAAAATCAGTATCGGAAGGACGAATGAGCAGTTCTTC
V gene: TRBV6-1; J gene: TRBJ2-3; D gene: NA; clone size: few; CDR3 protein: CASSTTGPSSTDTQYF; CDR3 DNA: TGTGCCAGCAGTACGACGGGACCGTCTAGCACAGATACGCAGTATTTT
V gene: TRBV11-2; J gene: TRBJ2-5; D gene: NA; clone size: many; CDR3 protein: CASSVVQETQYF; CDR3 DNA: TGTGCCAGCAGCGTCGTCCAAGAGACCCAGTACTTC
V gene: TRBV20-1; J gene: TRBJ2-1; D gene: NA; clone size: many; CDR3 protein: CSAQRDEQFF; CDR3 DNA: TGCAGTGCCCAGCGCGATGAGCAGTTCTTC
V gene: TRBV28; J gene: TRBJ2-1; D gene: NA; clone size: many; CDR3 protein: CASSTHPRHLNNEQFF; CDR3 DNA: TGTGCCAGCAGTACACACCCCAGGCACCTAAACAATGAGCAGTTCTTC
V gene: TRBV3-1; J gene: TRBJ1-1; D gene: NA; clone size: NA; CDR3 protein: CASSQDLEAFF; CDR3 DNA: TGTGCCAGCAGCCAAGACCTTGAAGCTTTCTTT
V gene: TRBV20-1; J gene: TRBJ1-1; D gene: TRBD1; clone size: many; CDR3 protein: CSAPGQQNTEAFF; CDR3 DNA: TGCAGTGCTCCGGGACAGCAAAACACTGAAGCTTTCTTT
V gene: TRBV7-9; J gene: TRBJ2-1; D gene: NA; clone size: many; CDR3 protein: CASSLGGRTYNEQFF; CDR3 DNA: TGTGCCAGCAGCTTGGGGGGGCGGACCTACAATGAGCAGTTCTTC
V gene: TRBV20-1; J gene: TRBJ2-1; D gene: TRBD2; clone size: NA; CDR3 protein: CSARGLAGRGQFF; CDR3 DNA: TGCAGTGCTAGAGGACTAGCGGGACGTGGGCAGTTCTTC
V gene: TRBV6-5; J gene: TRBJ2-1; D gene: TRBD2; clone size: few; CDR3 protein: CASSYGASGINEQFF; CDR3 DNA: TGTGCCAGCAGTTACGGGGCTAGCGGGATCAATGAGCAGTTCTTC
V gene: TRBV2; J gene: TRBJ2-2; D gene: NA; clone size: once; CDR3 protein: CASSVQGLLLNTGELFF; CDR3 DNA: TGTGCCAGCAGTGTGCAGGGTCTCCTTTTGAACACCGGGGAGCTGTTTTTT